This TCR beta chain was recovered during a study of blood T cell repertoires in COVID-19. For the study at large: T cells, B-cell-depleted T cells, or PBMCs supplied cDNA or gDNA.

In germline, CDR1 is SNHLY, CDR2 FYNNEI. The germline V and J ends were trimmed by 6 bases and 0 bases, with 11 bases remaining between them. The CDR3 extends over 14 amino acids. In the original processing: Quantification of nucleated cells was approximated via reference gene primer amplification. Here immunoSEQ multiplex PCR was the method, and the copy in TCRdb shows in-frame clones only, minus some. The V and J calls and clone size come from that table; D and trimming were worked out from the DNA. The table has 250,000 to 350,000 clones, about 89% seen once; the top ten hold under 0.95%. Sequencing was done on a sample of peripheral blood. The chain has TRBV2 and TRBJ1-1; D might be TRBD1 (6 bases). This clonotype originated in a man aged 25-45 years with acute or convalescent COVID-19. The chain's CDR3 is CASRANRVNTEAFF. CDR3 DNA: TGTGCCAGCAGGGCGAACAGGGTGAACACTGAAGCTTTCTTT.